This T cell receptor beta chain was sequenced in a study of breast tumors, draining lymph nodes, adjacent tissues. Whole-study findings and limits: Most tumor T cells seemingly derive from lymph node, then expand in tumor. Tumor T cell lymph node origin was a supported hypothesis, not proven. Tumors had less TCR diversity than lymph nodes, more than nontumor tissue.

From the multiplex PCR reads, TCRdb called clonotypes with MiXCR, one entry per CDR3 protein. The sample includes approximately 90,000 distinct CDR3 sequences, 25% to 35% of them seen just once. Samples came from axillary lymph nodes draining the breast cancer. Note on this clonotype: Its antigen is not identified.

In germline, CDR1 is SNHLY, CDR2 FYNNEI. The CDR3 runs 13 residues. This receptor was identified in a female donor with breast cancer. Some clones in this sample may be carry-over from other donors' samples. Material: axillary lymph node tissue. The chain has TRBV2 and TRBJ2-7; TRBD1 is a possible D gene (6 bases). The CDR3 protein is CASQRDTSYEQYF. The CDR3 DNA reads as TGTGCTAGCCAACGGGACACCTCCTACGAGCAGTACTTC. Supplemented by reference TRBV2 and TRBJ2-7, the full variable domain reads EPEVTQTPSHQVTQMGQEVILRCVPISNHLYFYWYRQILGQKVEFLVSFYNNEISEKSEIFDDQFSVERPDGSNFTLKIRSTKLEDSAMYFCASQRDTSYEQYFGPGTRLTVT.